The clone carrying this T cell receptor (beta chain) came up once. Its antigen is unknown. The record originates from a study of OX40 agonist ivuxolimab in advanced cancers. Study-level background: Mean age 60 years, range roughly 20 to 85; around 80% male. General study findings and limits: Low normalized T-cell clonal expansion also characterized some of the nonresponders. Compared with CD4+, CD8+ T cells on average had more expanded clones.

With 3 bases removed from V and 4 bases from J, the gap between germline ends came to 7 bases. The CDR3 runs to 13 residues. CDR1 and CDR2 from the germline V gene are SNHLY and FYNNEI. Produced via immunoSEQ multiplex PCR; TCRdb's table is partial and in-frame only. Here the sample spans roughly 15,000 clones, 80% to 95% being singletons. This sequence was found in an adult with an advanced solid tumor such as melanoma, head and neck, liver or kidney cancer. The input for sequencing was CD4+ or CD8+ T cells sorted from blood, taken in a trial of the OX40 agonist ivuxolimab. The gene calls are TRBV2 and TRBJ2-1, with no clear D. The CDR3 loop reads CASSDVGYNEQFF. The CDR3 DNA follows: TGTGCCAGCAGTGATGTGGGGTACAATGAGCAGTTCTTC.